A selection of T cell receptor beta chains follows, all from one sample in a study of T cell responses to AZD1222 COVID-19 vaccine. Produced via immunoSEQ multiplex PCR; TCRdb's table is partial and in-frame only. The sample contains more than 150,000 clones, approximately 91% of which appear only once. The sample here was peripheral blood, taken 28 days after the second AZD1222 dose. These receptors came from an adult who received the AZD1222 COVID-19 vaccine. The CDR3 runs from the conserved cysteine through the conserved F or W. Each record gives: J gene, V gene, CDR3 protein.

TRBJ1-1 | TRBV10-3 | CAISESHTEAFF
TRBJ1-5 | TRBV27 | CASKMDRGGNQPQHF
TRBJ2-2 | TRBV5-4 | CASSFGVGGATGELFF
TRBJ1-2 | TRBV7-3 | CASSLTPVSGTILNGYTF
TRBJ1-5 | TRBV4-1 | CASSQVLMNQPQHF
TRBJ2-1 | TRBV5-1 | CASSAERERNEQFF
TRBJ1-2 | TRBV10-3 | CAIRGGRGGYTF
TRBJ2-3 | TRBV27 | CASTPRGSTDTQYF
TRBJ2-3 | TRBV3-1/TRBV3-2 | CASSQGSGDTDTQYF
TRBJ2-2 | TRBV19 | CASSIGPSGSLNTGELFF
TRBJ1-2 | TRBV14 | CASSQGSGYTF
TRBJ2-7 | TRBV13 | CASTTTSSYEQYF
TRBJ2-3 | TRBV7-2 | CASAPVGTGTDTQYF
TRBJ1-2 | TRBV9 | CASSVTGVYGYTF
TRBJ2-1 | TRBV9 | CASSAGLFTYNEQFF
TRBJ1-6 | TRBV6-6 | CASSLLEGNSPLHF
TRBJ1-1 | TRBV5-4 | CASSSVGTGDGSF
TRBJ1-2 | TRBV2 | CASRDLGYGYTF
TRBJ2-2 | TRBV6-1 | CASSEAPSGSLSGELFF
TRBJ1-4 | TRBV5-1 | CASSLAQNEKLFF
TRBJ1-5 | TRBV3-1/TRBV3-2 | CASSHGGNRNQPQHF
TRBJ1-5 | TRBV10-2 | CASKQGLSQPQHF